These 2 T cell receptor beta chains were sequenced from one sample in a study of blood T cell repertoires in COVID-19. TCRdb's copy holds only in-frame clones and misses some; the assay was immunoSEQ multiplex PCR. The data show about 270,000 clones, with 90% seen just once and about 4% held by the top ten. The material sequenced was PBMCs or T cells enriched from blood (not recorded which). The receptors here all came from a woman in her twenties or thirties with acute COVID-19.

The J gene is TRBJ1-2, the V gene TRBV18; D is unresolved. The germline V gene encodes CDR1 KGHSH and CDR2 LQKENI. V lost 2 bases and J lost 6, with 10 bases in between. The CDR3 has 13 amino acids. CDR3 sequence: CASSPDERDGYTF. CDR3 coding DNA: TGTGCCAGCTCACCAGATGAGAGGGATGGCTACACCTTC.

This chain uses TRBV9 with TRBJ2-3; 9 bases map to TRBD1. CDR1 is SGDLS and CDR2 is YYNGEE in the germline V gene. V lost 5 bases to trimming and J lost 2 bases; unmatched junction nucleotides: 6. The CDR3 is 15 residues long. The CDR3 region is CASRAGTGITDTQYF. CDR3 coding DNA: TGTGCCAGCAGGGCCGGGACAGGGATCACAGATACGCAGTATTTT.